The 21 T cell receptor beta chains reported below all come from one sample, sequenced in a study of blood T cell repertoires in COVID-19. Clones were sequenced by immunoSEQ multiplex PCR, and TCRdb holds only the in-frame ones, with some missing. The repertoire has roughly 200,000 clones, over 80% of them found once; the top ten carry approximately 30%. Material for sequencing was peripheral blood. All receptors derive from a man aged 35 to 55 with acute or convalescent COVID-19.

The rearrangement joins TRBV6-1 to TRBJ1-2, with TRBD1 matching 7 bases. The CDR3 extends over 15 amino acids. Germline assignment: CDR1 MNHNS and CDR2 SASEGT. V was clipped by 0 bases and J by 8 bases; unmatched bases: 9. Here the CDR3 reads CASSEAGDSVEGYTF. The CDR3 DNA follows: TGTGCCAGCAGTGAAGCGGGGGACAGCGTAGAAGGCTACACCTTC.

This chain links TRBV5-4 with TRBJ2-7; TRBD2 might be the D (7 bases). The CDR3 extends over 15 amino acids. Looked up from germline, CDR1 is SGHNT and CDR2 is YYREEE (reference sequence). Trimming took 4 bases from V and 3 from J, leaving 17 bases between them. The CDR3 nucleotides read TGTGCCAGCAGCCCCGGGGGCCGGGAGGTCTACGAGCAGTACTTC. Translated, it gives CASSPGGREVYEQYF.

This clone occurred a few times. The V and J genes are TRBV4-1 and TRBJ2-5; 14 positions agree with TRBD2. With V trimmed by 0 bases and J by 8 bases, 8 bases remained unmatched. The CDR3 runs 17 residues. Germline assignment: CDR1 MGHRA and CDR2 YSYEKL. The CDR3 DNA reads TGCGCCAGCAGCCAAGATCCAACCGGGACTAGCGGGAGTACCCAGTACTTC. It translates to CASSQDPTGTSGSTQYF.

This chain links TRBV5-1 with TRBJ2-1; 11 bases map to TRBD1. The germline V gene encodes CDR1 SGHRS and CDR2 YFSETQ. This CDR3 has 16 residues. Losses at the gene ends were 2 bases for V and 5 bases for J; bases not matched to a gene: 6. The CDR3 sequence is CASSFLPGQGDNEQFF. The DNA for the CDR3 is TGCGCCAGCAGCTTTCTCCCGGGACAGGGGGACAATGAGCAGTTCTTC. Full variable domain (outside the CDR3, taken from reference TRBV5-1 and TRBJ2-1): KAGVTQTPRYLIKTRGQQVTLSCSPISGHRSVSWYQQTPGQGLQFLFEYFSETQRNKGNFPGRFSGRQFSNSRSEMNVSTLELGDSALYLCASSFLPGQGDNEQFFGPGTRLTVL.

The chain combines TRBV19 with TRBJ1-6, with D uncertain. V shed 7 bases and J shed 7 bases, with 17 bases lying between them. The germline V gene has CDR1 LNHDA and CDR2 SQIVND (reference sequence). The CDR3 is 15 amino acids. DNA of the CDR3: TGTGCCAGTACGGTCCGGGGAGTAGCAAATTCACCCCTCCACTTT. As protein: CASTVRGVANSPLHF.

The chain's CDR3 is CASSYRDNPYEQYF. CDR3 nucleotide sequence: TGTGCCAGCAGCTACCGGGACAATCCCTACGAGCAGTACTTC. The rearrangement links TRBV6-5 to TRBJ2-7; the D gene is possibly TRBD1 (6 bases). Germline V gene lookup returns CDR1 MNHEY and CDR2 SVGAGI. The CDR3 sequence is 14 residues long. Trimming stripped 6 bases from V and 2 bases from J, with 14 bases between.

The sample holds one count of this clone. The chain links TRBV19 to TRBJ2-2, with 9 bases matching TRBD2. CDR1 is LNHDA and CDR2 is SQIVND in the germline V gene (reference sequence). The CDR3 has 15 residues. After removal of 2 bases from V and 10 bases from J, the junction contained 8 bases not matched to a gene. For the CDR3, the DNA is TGTGCCAGTAGTATAAAGGCGGGAGGGTCGATGGAGCTGTTTTTT. As protein: CASSIKAGGSMELFF.

The V call is TRBV9, the J call TRBJ2-3, with 13 bases fitting TRBD2. CDR1 is SGDLS, CDR2 YYNGEE, per germline. The V and J ends lost 4 bases and 5 bases, in that order; junction bases with no gene match: 7. CDR3 length: 16 amino acids. In DNA form, the CDR3 reads TGTGCCAGCAGCCCGCGGGGGACTAGCGGGGTAGATACGCAGTATTTT. It specifies CASSPRGTSGVDTQYF.

The rearrangement joins TRBV29-1 to TRBJ1-6; TRBD1 might be the D (5 bases). V was pared by 6 bases and J by 7 bases, with 10 bases between. Germline V gives CDR1 SQVTM, CDR2 ANQGSEA. The length of the CDR3 is 12 residues. The CDR3, as DNA: TGCAGCGTGGGGGAGGGCAATTCACCCCTCCACTTT. It is translated as CSVGEGNSPLHF.

The chain recombines TRBV10-3 with TRBJ1-1; D not certain. CDR1 and CDR2 (germline): ENHRY, SYGVKD. The CDR3 length is 13 residues. Trimming shortened V by 4 bases and J by 5 bases, and 11 bases separated the two germline ends. The DNA for the CDR3 is TGTGCCATCAGTGCGGGGTTGGGGACTGAAGCTTTCTTT. Its protein is CAISAGLGTEAFF.

This chain connects TRBV3-1 (or the pseudogene TRBV3-2) to TRBJ1-6; no definite D call. This CDR3 is built from 14 residues. The V and J ends lost 1 base and 6 bases respectively, with 7 bases between them. Germline lookup yields CDR1 LGHDT and CDR2 YNNKEL (reference sequence). The CDR3 loop reads CASSQAFSNSPLHF. The CDR3 DNA reads TGTGCCAGCAGCCAAGCCTTCTCTAATTCACCCCTCCACTTT.

The V and J genes are TRBV10-3 and TRBJ1-6; TRBD1 matches 8 bases. From germline, CDR1 is ENHRY and CDR2 SYGVKD. The CDR3 sequence is 12 residues long. After removal of 9 bases from V and 8 bases from J, the junction contained 3 bases not matched to a gene. CDR3 sequence (DNA): TGTGCCATAGGGACAGGTGATTCACCCCTCCACTTT. Translating it yields CAIGTGDSPLHF.

The rearrangement uses TRBV25-1 and TRBJ2-6; 8 bases match TRBD1. The CDR3 consists of 17 residues. Germline assignment: CDR1 MGHDK and CDR2 SYGVNS. V shed 4 bases, J shed 2 bases, and the junction held 7 bases outside the gene matches. The CDR3 region is CASSAPQGVPGANVLTF. The DNA for the CDR3 is TGTGCCAGCAGTGCTCCACAGGGGGTGCCTGGGGCCAACGTCCTGACTTTC. Full variable domain (rest looked up from reference TRBV25-1 and TRBJ2-6): EADIYQTPRYLVIGTGKKITLECSQTMGHDKMYWYQQDPGMELHLIHYSYGVNSTEKGDLSSESTVSRIRTEHFPLTLESARPSHTSQYLCASSAPQGVPGANVLTFGAGSRLTVL.

This clone turned up a few times. The V call is TRBV25-1, the J call TRBJ2-1, with TRBD2 matching 8 bases. J gave up 4 bases and V 0 bases, and 2 bases lay outside the gene matches. The germline V gene encodes CDR1 MGHDK and CDR2 SYGVNS. CDR3 length equals 15 residues. CDR3 bases: TGTGCCAGCAGTGAATACCCTAGCGGGTACAATGAGCAGTTCTTC. This codes for CASSEYPSGYNEQFF.

This chain joins TRBV6-2 or TRBV6-3 and TRBJ2-1; 9 bases fit TRBD2. The CDR3 has 17 residues. The V gene end was trimmed by 5 bases and the J gene end by 1 base; junction bases not matched to a gene: 9. The germline V gene has CDR1 MNHEY and CDR2 SVGEGT. The chain's CDR3 is CASSPHSGSASYNEQFF. The CDR3 nucleotides read TGTGCCAGCAGTCCCCATAGCGGGAGCGCTTCCTACAATGAGCAGTTCTTC.

The chain is built from TRBV18 and TRBJ1-1; D gene unclear. The germline V gene has CDR1 KGHSH and CDR2 LQKENI. The CDR3 length is 14 residues. Trimming pared 2 bases from V and 1 base from J, leaving 8 bases between. CDR3 in amino acids: CASSPGGSNTEAFF. The CDR3 DNA reads as TGTGCCAGCTCACCAGGCGGATCGAACACTGAAGCTTTCTTT. The full variable domain, completed using reference TRBV18 and TRBJ1-1, is NAGVMQNPRHLVRRRGQEARLRCSPMKGHSHVYWYRQLPEEGLKFMVYLQKENIIDESGMPKERFSAEFPKEGPSILRIQQVVRGDSAAYFCASSPGGSNTEAFFGQGTRLTVV.

The table lists this clone with a few counts. This rearrangement joins TRBV6-4 to TRBJ1-2, with TRBD1 as a possible D gene (6 bases). The CDR3 totals 13 residues. CDR1 and CDR2 from the germline V gene are MRHNA and SNTAGT. V lost 5 bases and J lost 4, with 11 bases in between. CDR3 residues: CASSQGGGYGYTF. DNA of the CDR3: TGTGCCAGCAGTCAAGGGGGGGGCTATGGCTACACCTTC.

This chain links TRBV12-3 or TRBV12-4 with TRBJ1-2; TRBD1 might be the D (6 bases). V was cut by 7 bases and J by 8 bases, with 17 bases left in between. This CDR3 has 13 residues. Here the CDR3 reads CASNLGRGQGYTF. CDR3 DNA sequence: TGTGCCAGCAACCTGGGCAGGGGTCAGGGCTACACCTTC.

V gene TRBV5-8 combines with J gene TRBJ1-2, with 7 bases lining up with TRBD1. The CDR3 runs to 13 residues. Germline CDR1 is SGHTS and CDR2 is YDEGEE. J gave up 3 bases and V 4 bases, and 3 bases lay outside the gene matches. CDR3 in amino acids: CASSVGQDYGYTF. The CDR3 region has the DNA TGTGCCAGCAGCGTCGGACAGGACTATGGCTACACCTTC.

The rearrangement links TRBV9 to TRBJ1-2, with a weak D call TRBD1 (5 bases). Trimming stripped 4 bases from V and 4 bases from J, with 14 bases between. The length of the CDR3 is 14 residues. CDR1 is SGDLS, CDR2 YYNGEE, per germline. The CDR3 DNA follows: TGTGCCAGCAGCCCAGGGTTGGAAGGCTATGGCTACACCTTC. It encodes CASSPGLEGYGYTF.

The DNA of the CDR3 is TGCAGCGTTGATGACCCCGCCGGGACAGGGTGGGACTATGGCTACACCTTC. Translation: CSVDDPAGTGWDYGYTF. The gene calls are TRBV29-1 and TRBJ1-2; 9 nucleotides match TRBD1. CDR1 and CDR2 (germline): SQVTM, ANQGSEA. V was clipped by 3 bases and J by 3 bases; unmatched bases: 14. CDR3 length: 17 residues.